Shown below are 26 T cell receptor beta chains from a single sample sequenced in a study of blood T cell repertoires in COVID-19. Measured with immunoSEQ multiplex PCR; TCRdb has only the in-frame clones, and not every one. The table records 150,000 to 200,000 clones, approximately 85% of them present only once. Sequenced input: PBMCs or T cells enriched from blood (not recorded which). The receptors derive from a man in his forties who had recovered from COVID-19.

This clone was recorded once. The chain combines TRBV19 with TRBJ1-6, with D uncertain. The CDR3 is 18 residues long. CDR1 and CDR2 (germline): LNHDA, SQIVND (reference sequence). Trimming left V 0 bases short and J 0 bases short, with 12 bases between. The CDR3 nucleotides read TGTGCCAGTAGTATAGAGAGGCTCCAGAGCTCCTATAATTCACCCCTCCACTTT. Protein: CASSIERLQSSYNSPLHF.

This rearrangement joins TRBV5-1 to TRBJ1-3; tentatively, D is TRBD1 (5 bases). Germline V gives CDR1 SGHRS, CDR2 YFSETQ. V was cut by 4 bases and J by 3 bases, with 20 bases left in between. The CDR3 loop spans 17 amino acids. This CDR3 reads CASSRAGTRGDGNTIYF. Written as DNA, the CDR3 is TGCGCCAGCAGCCGTGCGGGGACCCGGGGAGATGGAAACACCATATATTTT.

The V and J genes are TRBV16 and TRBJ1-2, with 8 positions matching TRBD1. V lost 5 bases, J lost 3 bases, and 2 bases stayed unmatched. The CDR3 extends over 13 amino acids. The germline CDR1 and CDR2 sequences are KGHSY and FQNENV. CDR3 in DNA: TGTGCCAGCAGCACGGACAGGGACTATGGCTACACCTTC. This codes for CASSTDRDYGYTF.

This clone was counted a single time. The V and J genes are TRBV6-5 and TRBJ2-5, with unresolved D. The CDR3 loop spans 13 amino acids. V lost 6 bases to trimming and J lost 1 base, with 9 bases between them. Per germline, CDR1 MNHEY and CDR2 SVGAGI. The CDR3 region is CASSDSTQETQYF. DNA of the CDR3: TGTGCCAGCAGCGACTCCACCCAAGAGACCCAGTACTTC.

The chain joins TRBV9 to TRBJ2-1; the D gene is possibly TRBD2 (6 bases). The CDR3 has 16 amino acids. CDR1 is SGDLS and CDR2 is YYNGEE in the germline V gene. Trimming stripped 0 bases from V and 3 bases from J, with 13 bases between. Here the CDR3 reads CASSVGGRRGYNEQFF. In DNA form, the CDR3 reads TGTGCCAGCAGCGTAGGAGGGCGGCGGGGCTACAATGAGCAGTTCTTC. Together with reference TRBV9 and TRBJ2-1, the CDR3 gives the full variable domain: DSGVTQTPKHLITATGQRVTLRCSPRSGDLSVYWYQQSLDQGLQFLIQYYNGEERAKGNILERFSAQQFPDLHSELNLSSLELGDSALYFCASSVGGRRGYNEQFFGPGTRLTVL.

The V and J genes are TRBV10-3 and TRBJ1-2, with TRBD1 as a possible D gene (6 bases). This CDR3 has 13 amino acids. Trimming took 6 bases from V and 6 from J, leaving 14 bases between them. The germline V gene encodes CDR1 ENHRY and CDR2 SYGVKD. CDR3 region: CAISLTGLNGYTF. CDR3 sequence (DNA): TGTGCCATCAGCCTGACAGGTCTGAATGGCTACACCTTC.

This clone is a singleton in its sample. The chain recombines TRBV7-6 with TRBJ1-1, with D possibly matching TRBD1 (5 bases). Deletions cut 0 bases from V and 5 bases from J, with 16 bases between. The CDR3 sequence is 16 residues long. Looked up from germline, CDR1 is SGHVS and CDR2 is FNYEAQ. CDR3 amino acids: CASSLAYLQDNTEAFF. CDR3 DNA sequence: TGTGCCAGCAGCTTAGCTTATCTACAGGACAATACTGAAGCTTTCTTT.

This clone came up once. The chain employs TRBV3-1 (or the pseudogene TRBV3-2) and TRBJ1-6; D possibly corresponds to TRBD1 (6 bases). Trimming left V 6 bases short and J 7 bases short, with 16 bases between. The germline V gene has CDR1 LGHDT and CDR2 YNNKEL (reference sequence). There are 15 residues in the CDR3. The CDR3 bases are TGTGCCAGCAGTGATCAGGGGCGGCCAAATTCACCCCTCCACTTT. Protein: CASSDQGRPNSPLHF.

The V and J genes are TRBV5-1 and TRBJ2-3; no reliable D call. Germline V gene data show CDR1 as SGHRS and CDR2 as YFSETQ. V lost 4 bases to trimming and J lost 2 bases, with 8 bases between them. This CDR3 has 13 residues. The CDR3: CASSEDVTDTQYF. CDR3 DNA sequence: TGCGCCAGCAGCGAGGATGTCACAGATACGCAGTATTTT.

CDR3 sequence: CASSLHAWGRNNYGYTF. The CDR3 nucleotides are TGTGCCAGCAGCCTCCACGCGTGGGGCCGAAATAACTATGGCTACACCTTC. V is TRBV3-1 (or the pseudogene TRBV3-2) and J is TRBJ1-2; a weak D match, TRBD1 (5 bases). The CDR3 spans 17 residues. In germline, CDR1 is LGHDT, CDR2 YNNKEL (reference sequence). V was shortened by 4 bases and J by 1 base, with 19 bases between the two germline ends.

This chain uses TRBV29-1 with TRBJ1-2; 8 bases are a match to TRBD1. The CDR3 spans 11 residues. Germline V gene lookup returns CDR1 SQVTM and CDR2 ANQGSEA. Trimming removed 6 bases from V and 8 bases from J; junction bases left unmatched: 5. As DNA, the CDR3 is TGCAGCGTCCACGACAGGGGCGGCTACACCTTC. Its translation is CSVHDRGGYTF.

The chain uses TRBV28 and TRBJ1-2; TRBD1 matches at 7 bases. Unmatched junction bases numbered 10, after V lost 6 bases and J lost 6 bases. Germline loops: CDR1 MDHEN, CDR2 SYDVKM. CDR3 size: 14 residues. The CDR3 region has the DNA TGTGCCAGCAGCCAGGGGGGTTTTAGGAATGGCTACACCTTC. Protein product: CASSQGGFRNGYTF.

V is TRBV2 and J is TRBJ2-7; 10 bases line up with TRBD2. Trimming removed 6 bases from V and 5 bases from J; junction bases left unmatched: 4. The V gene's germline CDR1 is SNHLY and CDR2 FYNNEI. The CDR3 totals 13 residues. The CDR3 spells CASRGLARHEQYF. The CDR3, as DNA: TGTGCCAGCAGGGGACTAGCGCGACACGAGCAGTACTTC.

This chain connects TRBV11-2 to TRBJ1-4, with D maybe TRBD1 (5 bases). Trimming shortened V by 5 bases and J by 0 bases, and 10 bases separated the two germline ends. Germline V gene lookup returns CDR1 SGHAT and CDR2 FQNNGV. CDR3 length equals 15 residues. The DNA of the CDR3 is TGTGCCAGCAGCCATGACAGTTCAACTAATGAAAAACTGTTTTTT. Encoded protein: CASSHDSSTNEKLFF.

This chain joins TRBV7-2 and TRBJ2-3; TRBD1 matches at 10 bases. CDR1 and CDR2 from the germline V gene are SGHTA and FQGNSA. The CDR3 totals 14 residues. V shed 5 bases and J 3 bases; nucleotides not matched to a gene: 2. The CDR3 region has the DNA TGTGCCAGCAGCCGGGACAGGGGAACAGATACGCAGTATTTT. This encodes CASSRDRGTDTQYF.

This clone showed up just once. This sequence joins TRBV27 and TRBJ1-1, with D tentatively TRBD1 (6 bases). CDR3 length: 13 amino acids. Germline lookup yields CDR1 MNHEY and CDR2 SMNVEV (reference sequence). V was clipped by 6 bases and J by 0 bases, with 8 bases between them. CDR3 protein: CASRQGVNTEAFF. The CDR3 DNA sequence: TGTGCCAGCAGACAGGGCGTGAACACTGAAGCTTTCTTT.

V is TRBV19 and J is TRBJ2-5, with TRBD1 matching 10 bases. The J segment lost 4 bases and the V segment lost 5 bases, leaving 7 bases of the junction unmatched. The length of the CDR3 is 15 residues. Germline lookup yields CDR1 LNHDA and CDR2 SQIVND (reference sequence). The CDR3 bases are TGTGCCAGTAGTGCCGACAGGGGGCGAGGAGAGACCCAGTACTTC. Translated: CASSADRGRGETQYF.

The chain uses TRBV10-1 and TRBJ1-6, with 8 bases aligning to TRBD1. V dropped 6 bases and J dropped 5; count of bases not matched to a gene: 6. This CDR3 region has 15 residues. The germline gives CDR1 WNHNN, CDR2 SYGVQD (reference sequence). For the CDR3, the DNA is TGCGCCAGCAGCGGCAGGGGGCCCCATAATTCACCCCTCCACTTT. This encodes CASSGRGPHNSPLHF.

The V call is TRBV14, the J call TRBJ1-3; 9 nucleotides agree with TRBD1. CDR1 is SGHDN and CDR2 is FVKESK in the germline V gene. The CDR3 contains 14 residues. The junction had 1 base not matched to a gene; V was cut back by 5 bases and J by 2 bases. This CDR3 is CASSWDRAGNTIYF. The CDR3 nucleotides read TGTGCCAGCAGCTGGGACAGGGCTGGAAACACCATATATTTT.

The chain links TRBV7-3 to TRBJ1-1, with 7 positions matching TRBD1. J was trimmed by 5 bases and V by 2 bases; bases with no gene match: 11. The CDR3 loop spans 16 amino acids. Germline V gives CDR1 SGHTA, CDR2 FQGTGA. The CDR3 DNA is TGTGCCAGCAGCTTAGGTGCCCCTGCCAGGGGGACTGAAGCTTTCTTT. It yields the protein CASSLGAPARGTEAFF.

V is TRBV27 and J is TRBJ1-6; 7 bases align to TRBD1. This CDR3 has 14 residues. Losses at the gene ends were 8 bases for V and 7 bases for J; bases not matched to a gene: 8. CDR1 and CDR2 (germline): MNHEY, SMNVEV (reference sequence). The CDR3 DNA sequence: TGTGCCAGCTGCGTGGGACAGAGCAATTCACCCCTCCACTTT. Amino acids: CASCVGQSNSPLHF.

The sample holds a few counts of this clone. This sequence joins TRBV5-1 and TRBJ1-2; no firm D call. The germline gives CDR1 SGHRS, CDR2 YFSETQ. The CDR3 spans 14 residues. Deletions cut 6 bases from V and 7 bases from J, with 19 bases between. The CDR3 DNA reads TGCGCCAGCACCTATTCCGCGGCGGGTGGTGGCTACACCTTC. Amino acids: CASTYSAAGGGYTF.

The CDR3 here is CASSPVPRDTNQPQHF. CDR3 coding DNA: TGTGCCAGCAGCCCCGTGCCCCGGGACACTAATCAGCCCCAGCATTTT. The chain combines TRBV3-1 (or the pseudogene TRBV3-2) with TRBJ1-5; a weak D match, TRBD1 (6 bases). This CDR3 region has 16 residues. Germline-derived CDR1 and CDR2 are LGHDT and YNNKEL (reference sequence). V shed 4 bases and J shed 4 bases, with 17 bases lying between them.

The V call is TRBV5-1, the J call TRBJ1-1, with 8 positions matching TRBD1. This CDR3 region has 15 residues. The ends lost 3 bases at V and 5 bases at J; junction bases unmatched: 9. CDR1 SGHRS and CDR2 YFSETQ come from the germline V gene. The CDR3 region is CASSSPQGAGTEAFF. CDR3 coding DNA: TGCGCCAGCAGCTCGCCGCAGGGGGCTGGGACTGAAGCTTTCTTT.

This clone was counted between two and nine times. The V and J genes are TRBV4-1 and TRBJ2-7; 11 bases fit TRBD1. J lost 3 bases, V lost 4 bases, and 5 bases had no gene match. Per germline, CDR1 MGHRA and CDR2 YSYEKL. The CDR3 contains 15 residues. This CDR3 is CASSPEGTGGYEQYF. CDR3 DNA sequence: TGCGCCAGCAGCCCAGAAGGGACAGGGGGCTACGAGCAGTACTTC.

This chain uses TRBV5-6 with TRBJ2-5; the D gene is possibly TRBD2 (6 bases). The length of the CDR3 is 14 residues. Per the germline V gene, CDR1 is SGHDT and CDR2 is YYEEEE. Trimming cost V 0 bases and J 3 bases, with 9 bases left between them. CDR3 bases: TGTGCCAGCAGCTTGGGGCGGGGAGAAGAGACCCAGTACTTC. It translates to CASSLGRGEETQYF.